The clone carrying this T cell receptor (beta chain) appeared a few times. Its antigen is still unknown. The time point denotes: pre-treatment baseline. Response was assessed by RECIST 1.1 at 12 weeks, except a couple of rapid progressors. Patients had no prior systemic cancer treatment, immunosuppressants or other active cancers. After removal of 6 bases from V and 13 bases from J, the junction contained 13 bases not matched to a gene. The CDR3 length is 13 residues. Germline CDR1 WNHNN, CDR2 SYGVQD (reference sequence). The sample comes from a study of blood T cell dynamics during melanoma immunotherapy. In the study overall: Patients with metastatic melanoma got pembrolizumab or nivolumab-ipilimumab as first-line care. Findings and caveats of the study: Disease-control patients' PBMC repertoires became either more clonal or more diverse at W3.

Profiling relied on immunoSEQ multiplex PCR, and the TCRdb table lists in-frame clones only, not all of them. The sample records 15,000 to 20,000 clones, more than 85% being singletons. The receptor's source is a human donor with melanoma. V usage is TRBV10-1 and J usage is TRBJ1-2; 8 positions agree with TRBD1. The input for sequencing was blood, taken from a patient treated with checkpoint blockade. The CDR3 DNA is TGCGCCAGCAGGAAAGGACAGGGTTCCGTAACCACCTTC. Translated, it gives CASRKGQGSVTTF.